These T cell receptor beta chains were read from a single sample in a study of blood T cell repertoires in COVID-19. The repertoire was sequenced with immunoSEQ multiplex PCR; TCRdb's copy has only in-frame clones and lacks some. The sample contains about 280,000 clones, approximately 85% of which appear only once. The source material was peripheral blood. These receptors were obtained from a man over 45 with active or convalescent COVID-19. The CDR3 runs from the conserved cysteine through the conserved F or W. Fields, in order: D gene, V gene, clone size, J gene, CDR3 protein, CDR3 DNA. D genes are given only for firm matches. Where a row states a size, it is once, few, many or the class of an expanded clone; other rows omit it.

>-|TRBV11-2|-|TRBJ2-1
CASSLDSDQFF
TGTGCCAGCAGCTTAGATAGCGACCAGTTCTTC
>-|TRBV5-1|-|TRBJ2-2
CASSLASDSGELFF
TGCGCCAGCAGCTTGGCTTCCGACTCCGGGGAGCTGTTTTTT
>-|TRBV7-8|-|TRBJ2-5
CASSLARVETQYF
TGTGCCAGCAGCTTAGCCAGGGTGGAGACCCAGTACTTC
>TRBD1|TRBV27|-|TRBJ2-2
CASTLSTGATGELFF
TGTGCCAGCACCCTATCGACAGGGGCAACCGGGGAGCTGTTTTTT
>TRBD2|TRBV19|once|TRBJ2-7
CASSIDSGRYYEQYF
TGTGCCAGTAGTATAGATAGCGGGAGATACTACGAGCAGTACTTC
>-|TRBV11-2|-|TRBJ2-7
CASSTAGSYEQYF
TGTGCCAGCAGCACCGCGGGCTCCTACGAGCAGTACTTC
>-|TRBV7-9|-|TRBJ1-1
CASSRGRDKGGNTEAFF
TGTGCCAGCAGCCGAGGGCGAGACAAGGGTGGGAACACTGAAGCTTTCTTT
>-|TRBV10-2|-|TRBJ1-5
CASRQGRGQPQHF
TGCGCCAGCAGACAGGGCCGGGGTCAGCCCCAGCATTTT
>-|TRBV2|-|TRBJ1-6
CASVQGPQGWNNSPLHF
TGTGCCAGCGTGCAGGGCCCCCAGGGATGGAATAATTCACCCCTCCACTTT
>TRBD1|TRBV30|-|TRBJ2-4
CAWTGTGYLRGAKNIQYF
TGTGCCTGGACTGGGACAGGCTATCTACGGGGAGCCAAAAACATTCAGTACTTC
>TRBD2|TRBV6-1|once|TRBJ2-1
CASSARSLAGGIAEQFF
TGTGCCAGCAGTGCCCGATCTCTAGCGGGAGGGATTGCTGAGCAGTTCTTC
>-|TRBV4-3|once|TRBJ1-6
CASRLTTGSYNSPLHF
TGCGCCAGCAGGCTTACGACGGGATCCTATAATTCACCCCTCCACTTT
>-|TRBV9|few|TRBJ2-7
CASSVALGEAYEQYF
TGTGCCAGCAGCGTAGCTTTAGGGGAAGCCTACGAGCAGTACTTC
>-|TRBV28|-|TRBJ2-7
CASSLFRRDGEQYF
TGTGCCAGCAGTTTATTTCGGCGGGACGGCGAGCAGTACTTC
>TRBD1|TRBV30|-|TRBJ1-1
CAWSAGTGGGTEAFF
TGTGCCTGGAGTGCTGGGACAGGGGGAGGCACTGAAGCTTTCTTT
>TRBD2|TRBV12-3/TRBV12-4|few|TRBJ2-7
CASSAGLAFEQYF
TGTGCCAGCAGTGCGGGACTAGCGTTTGAGCAGTACTTC
>-|TRBV5-1|-|TRBJ2-2
CASSSGQPGGELFF
TGCGCCAGCAGCTCCGGACAGCCCGGCGGGGAGCTGTTTTTT
>-|TRBV6-2/TRBV6-3|-|TRBJ1-6
CASSYLDSPNSPLHF
TGTGCCAGCAGTTACCTGGACAGTCCAAATTCACCCCTCCACTTT
>-|TRBV29-1|-|TRBJ1-1
CSVEPARHRLNTEAFF
TGCAGCGTTGAACCGGCCCGTCACAGGCTGAACACTGAAGCTTTCTTT
>-|TRBV2|-|TRBJ2-2
CASSEERTYFTGELFF
TGTGCCAGCAGTGAAGAACGGACTTATTTCACCGGGGAGCTGTTTTTT
>-|TRBV10-2|-|TRBJ2-7
CASSEGGSTYEQYF
TGCGCCAGCAGTGAGGGGGGCAGTACCTACGAGCAGTACTTC
>-|TRBV27|-|TRBJ2-3
CASSLERLTNTQYF
TGTGCCAGCAGTTTAGAGCGGCTAACAAATACGCAGTATTTT
>TRBD2|TRBV10-3|-|TRBJ2-2
CAISESSGRGTGELFF
TGTGCCATCAGTGAGTCTAGCGGGAGGGGCACCGGGGAGCTGTTTTTT
>-|TRBV13|-|TRBJ2-7
CASSVQGSPYEQYF
TGTGCCAGCAGCGTACAGGGATCACCCTACGAGCAGTACTTC
>-|TRBV25-1|-|TRBJ1-6
CASSGQLNNSPLHF
TGTGCCAGCTCTGGACAGCTTAATAATTCACCCCTCCACTTT
>-|TRBV24-1|-|TRBJ1-1
CATSDLMQVRFETEAFF
TGTGCCACCAGTGATTTGATGCAGGTTCGTTTTGAGACTGAAGCTTTCTTT
>-|TRBV7-2|-|TRBJ2-4
CASSLDYSRNIQYF
TGTGCCAGCAGCTTAGATTATTCTAGAAACATTCAGTACTTC
>-|TRBV2|-|TRBJ2-3
CASSVYRRGGDTQYF
TGTGCCAGCAGTGTATACAGAAGAGGGGGAGATACGCAGTATTTT
>TRBD1|TRBV6-6|-|TRBJ2-7
CASPTPGTGFGYEQYF
TGTGCCAGCCCCACCCCCGGGACAGGTTTCGGCTACGAGCAGTACTTC
>-|TRBV20-1|-|TRBJ1-2
CSASFGGAGTNYGYTF
TGCAGTGCTAGTTTTGGGGGCGCTGGGACCAACTATGGCTACACCTTC
>-|TRBV2|-|TRBJ1-3
CASSEGGTDSGNTIYF
TGTGCCAGCAGTGAGGGCGGGACCGACTCTGGAAACACCATATATTTT
>-|TRBV4-1|-|TRBJ2-2
CASSQGGVRGKTGELFF
TGCGCCAGCAGCCAAGGAGGTGTGAGGGGGAAAACCGGGGAGCTGTTTTTT
>-|TRBV11-2|-|TRBJ2-1
CASKREFGEQFF
TGTGCCAGCAAGAGGGAGTTCGGTGAGCAGTTCTTC
>-|TRBV5-1|-|TRBJ2-1
CASSSERDNEQFF
TGCGCCAGCAGCTCCGAGCGGGACAATGAGCAGTTCTTC
>TRBD1|TRBV28|-|TRBJ1-2
CASSLDRATNYYGYTF
TGTGCCAGCAGTTTAGACAGGGCAACAAATTACTATGGCTACACCTTC
>-|TRBV2|-|TRBJ2-7
CASSYTGNEQYF
TGTGCCAGCAGCTACACAGGGAACGAGCAGTACTTC
>-|TRBV27|-|TRBJ1-2
CASSSGGEHYGYTF
TGTGCCAGTTCGTCTGGGGGGGAGCACTATGGCTACACCTTC
>-|TRBV18|-|TRBJ2-5
CATGKVTQETQYF
TGTGCCACGGGAAAGGTCACTCAAGAGACCCAGTACTTC
>-|TRBV30|-|TRBJ1-2
CAWSRIANYGYTF
TGTGCCTGGAGTCGTATAGCTAACTATGGCTACACCTTC
>-|TRBV9|-|TRBJ2-7
CASSVGPRDNEQYF
TGTGCCAGCAGCGTAGGTCCCAGGGATAACGAGCAGTACTTC
>-|TRBV30|-|TRBJ2-1
CAWNDRLILNEQFF
TGTGCCTGGAACGACAGGCTGATCCTAAATGAGCAGTTCTTC
>TRBD1|TRBV19|-|TRBJ1-5
CASSMMGQGPNQPQHF
TGTGCCAGTAGTATGATGGGACAGGGCCCCAATCAGCCCCAGCATTTT
>-|TRBV6-1|many|TRBJ2-7
CASSEDGYEQYF
TGTGCCAGCAGTGAAGACGGCTACGAGCAGTACTTC
>TRBD2|TRBV4-3|-|TRBJ2-3
CASSQTGTSGRAADTQYF
TGCGCCAGCAGCCAGACCGGGACTAGCGGGAGGGCCGCAGATACGCAGTATTTT
>-|TRBV5-8|-|TRBJ2-2
CASSVQGRNTGELFF
TGTGCCAGCAGCGTACAGGGTCGAAACACCGGGGAGCTGTTTTTT
>-|TRBV5-1|-|TRBJ1-6
CASSHGNYNSPLHF
TGCGCCAGCAGCCACGGGAATTATAATTCACCCCTCCACTTT
>-|TRBV2|-|TRBJ1-5
CASSSGNQPQHF
TGTGCCAGCAGTTCAGGGAATCAGCCCCAGCATTTT
>-|TRBV10-3|-|TRBJ1-4
CAISESPGIGEKLFF
TGTGCCATCAGTGAGTCTCCAGGCATTGGGGAAAAACTGTTTTTT
>-|TRBV5-6|few|TRBJ1-2
CASSHRRLNYGYTF
TGTGCCAGCAGCCACCGGAGGCTTAACTATGGCTACACCTTC
>TRBD1|TRBV5-1|-|TRBJ1-4
CASSLGQGSSPNEKLFF
TGCGCCAGCAGCTTGGGACAGGGGAGCTCCCCTAATGAAAAACTGTTTTTT
>-|TRBV7-8|few|TRBJ2-3
CASSLAEGDTQYF
TGTGCCAGCAGCCTCGCGGAAGGAGATACGCAGTATTTT
>-|TRBV7-6|-|TRBJ2-2
CASSFHGELFF
TGTGCCAGCAGCTTTCACGGGGAGCTGTTTTTT
>-|TRBV7-9|-|TRBJ2-6
CASSLVLSGANVLTF
TGTGCCAGCAGCTTAGTTCTCTCTGGGGCCAACGTCCTGACTTTC